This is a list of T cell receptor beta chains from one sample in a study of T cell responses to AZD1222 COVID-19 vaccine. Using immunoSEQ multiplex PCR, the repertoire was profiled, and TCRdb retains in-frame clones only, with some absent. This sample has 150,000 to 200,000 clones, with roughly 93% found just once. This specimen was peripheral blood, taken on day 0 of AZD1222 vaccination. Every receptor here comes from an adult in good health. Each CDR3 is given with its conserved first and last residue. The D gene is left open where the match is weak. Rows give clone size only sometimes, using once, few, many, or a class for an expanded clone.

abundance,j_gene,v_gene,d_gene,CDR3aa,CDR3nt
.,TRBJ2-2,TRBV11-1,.,CASRHPANTGELFF,TGTGCCAGCAGGCACCCTGCGAACACCGGGGAGCTGTTTTTT
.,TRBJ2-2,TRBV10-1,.,CASSGRAQDSPNTGELFF,TGCGCCAGCAGTGGCCGCGCTCAGGACAGCCCGAACACCGGGGAGCTGTTTTTT
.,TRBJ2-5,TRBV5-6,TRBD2,CASSFGTSVETQYF,TGTGCCAGCAGCTTTGGGACTAGCGTGGAGACCCAGTACTTC
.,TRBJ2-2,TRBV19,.,CASSLRRFEMGGELFF,TGTGCCAGTAGTCTACGCCGTTTCGAAATGGGCGGGGAGCTGTTTTTT
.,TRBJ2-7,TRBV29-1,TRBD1,CSVGPRTGEYEQYF,TGCAGCGTCGGCCCCCGGACAGGCGAGTACGAGCAGTACTTC
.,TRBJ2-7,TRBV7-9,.,CASSLDQGRVREQYF,TGTGCCAGCAGCTTAGACCAAGGCAGGGTCAGGGAGCAGTACTTC
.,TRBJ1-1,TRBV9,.,CASSSTGGTEAFF,TGTGCCAGCAGCTCAACGGGGGGAACTGAAGCTTTCTTT
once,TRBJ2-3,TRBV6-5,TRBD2,CASSLSGGAYTQYF,TGTGCCAGTAGTCTAAGCGGGGGGGCCTATACGCAGTATTTT
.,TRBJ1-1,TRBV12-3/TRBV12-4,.,CASSLAENTEAFF,TGTGCCAGCAGTTTAGCGGAAAACACTGAAGCTTTCTTT
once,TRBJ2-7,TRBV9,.,CASSVGAEPYEQYF,TGTGCCAGCAGCGTAGGGGCAGAGCCATACGAGCAGTACTTC
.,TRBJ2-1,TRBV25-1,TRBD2,CASSADLTSGGYNEQFF,TGTGCCAGCAGTGCAGACCTCACTAGCGGGGGATACAATGAGCAGTTCTTC
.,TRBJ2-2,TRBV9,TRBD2,CASSAASGGTYTGELFF,TGTGCCAGCAGCGCCGCTAGCGGGGGCACCTACACCGGGGAGCTGTTTTTT
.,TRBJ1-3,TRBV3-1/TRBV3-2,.,CASSQEGGSGNTIYF,TGTGCCAGCAGCCAAGAAGGGGGCTCTGGAAACACCATATATTTT
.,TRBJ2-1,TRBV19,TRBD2,CASSIVLSGGSNEQFF,TGTGCCAGTAGTATAGTACTTAGCGGGGGAAGCAATGAGCAGTTCTTC
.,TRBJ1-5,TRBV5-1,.,CASSLAGQQPQHF,TGCGCCAGCAGCTTGGCCGGCCAGCAGCCCCAGCATTTT
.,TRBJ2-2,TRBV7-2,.,CASSLSGGANTGELFF,TGTGCCAGCAGCTTAAGTGGGGGCGCGAACACCGGGGAGCTGTTTTTT
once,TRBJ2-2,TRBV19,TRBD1,CASSMGQGAGTGELFF,TGTGCCAGTAGTATGGGACAGGGGGCGGGCACCGGGGAGCTGTTTTTT
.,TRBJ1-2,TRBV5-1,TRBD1,CASSPGTGGVSNYGYTF,TGCGCCAGCAGCCCAGGGACAGGGGGCGTATCGAACTATGGCTACACCTTC
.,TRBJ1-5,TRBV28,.,CASSLVGFGNQPQHF,TGTGCCAGCAGTCTGGTGGGCTTTGGCAATCAGCCCCAGCATTTT
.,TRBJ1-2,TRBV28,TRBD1,CATLGDRGEGYTF,TGTGCCACCCTCGGGGACAGGGGGGAAGGCTATACCTTC
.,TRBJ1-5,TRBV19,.,CASSIVIGYSNQPQHF,TGTGCCAGTAGTATAGTAATAGGCTATAGCAATCAGCCCCAGCATTTT
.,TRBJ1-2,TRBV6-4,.,CASSDWVVSVPANYGYTF,TGTGCCAGCAGTGACTGGGTTGTCAGCGTGCCAGCTAACTATGGCTACACCTTC
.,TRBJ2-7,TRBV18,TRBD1,CASSPPGTVSYEQYF,TGTGCCAGCTCACCCCCCGGGACAGTCTCCTACGAGCAGTACTTC
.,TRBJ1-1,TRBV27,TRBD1,CASSSADRVNTEAFF,TGTGCCAGCAGTTCCGCGGACAGGGTGAACACTGAAGCTTTCTTT
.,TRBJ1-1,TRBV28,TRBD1,CASNSLQGIFSVAFF,TGTGCCAGCAACTCCTTACAGGGGATCTTCTCTGTCGCTTTCTTT
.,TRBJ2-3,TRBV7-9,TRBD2,CASRMTSGGLNTQYF,TGTGCCAGCAGGATGACTAGCGGGGGTTTAAATACGCAGTATTTT
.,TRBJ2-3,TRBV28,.,CASKSGMGDTQYF,TGTGCCAGCAAATCGGGGATGGGGGATACGCAGTATTTT
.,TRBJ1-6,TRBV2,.,CASRTDISGNSPLHF,TGTGCCAGCAGAACGGACATTTCGGGCAATTCACCCCTCCACTTT
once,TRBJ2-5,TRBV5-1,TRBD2,CASSFGLAVTRETQYF,TGCGCCAGCAGCTTCGGACTAGCGGTGACCAGGGAGACCCAGTACTTC
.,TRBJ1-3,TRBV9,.,CASSLSGVGGNTIYF,TGTGCCAGCAGCCTCAGCGGAGTTGGGGGAAACACCATATATTTT
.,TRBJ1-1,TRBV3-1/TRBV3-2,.,CASSPLWEAEAFF,TGTGCCAGCAGCCCCCTATGGGAGGCTGAAGCTTTCTTT
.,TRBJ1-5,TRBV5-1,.,CASSLGSGDQPQHF,TGCGCCAGCAGCTTGGGTTCGGGGGATCAGCCCCAGCATTTT
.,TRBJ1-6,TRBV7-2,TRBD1,CASSLTQGLRSPLHF,TGTGCCAGCAGCTTAACACAGGGGCTAAGGTCACCCCTCCACTTT
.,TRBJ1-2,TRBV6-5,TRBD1,CASRDYRTGLYGYTF,TGTGCCAGCAGAGATTATCGGACAGGCCTCTATGGCTACACCTTC
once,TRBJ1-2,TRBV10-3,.,CAISESGKGSINGYTF,TGTGCCATCAGTGAGTCTGGAAAGGGAAGTATCAATGGCTACACCTTC
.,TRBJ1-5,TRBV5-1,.,CASSSGQVNQPQHF,TGCGCCAGCAGCTCAGGCCAGGTGAATCAGCCCCAGCATTTT
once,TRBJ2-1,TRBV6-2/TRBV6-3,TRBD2,CASSNRGGNSYNEQFF,TGTGCCAGCAGTAACCGCGGGGGAAACTCCTACAATGAGCAGTTCTTC
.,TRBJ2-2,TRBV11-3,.,CASSEGPSNTGELFF,TGTGCCAGCAGCGAGGGGCCTTCGAACACCGGGGAGCTGTTTTTT
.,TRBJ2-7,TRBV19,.,CASSIRGVTYEQYF,TGTGCCAGTAGTATAAGAGGGGTAACCTACGAGCAGTACTTC